Listed below are T cell receptor beta chains from one sample, sequenced in a study of blood T cell repertoires in COVID-19. The table came from immunoSEQ multiplex PCR; TCRdb's copy has only in-frame clones and leaves some out. The sample includes about 340,000 clones, 70% to 90% seen only once; the top ten take roughly 7.1%. What was sequenced was peripheral blood. The receptors here all came from a woman in her sixties with COVID-19, enrolled during active disease. CDR3s include the opening cysteine and the closing phenylalanine or tryptophan. Each record gives: D gene, V gene, J gene, clone size, CDR3 DNA, CDR3 protein. The D gene is left open where the match is weak. Only some rows state a clone size, as once, few, many or a class for expanded clones.

>.|TRBV7-8|TRBJ1-1|.
TGTGCCAGCACTCCCGGCGAGGGCAGCACTGAAGCTTTCTTT
CASTPGEGSTEAFF
>TRBD2|TRBV30|TRBJ2-3|once
TGTGCCTGGAGTGGGACTAGCGGGACATACACAGATACGCAGTATTTT
CAWSGTSGTYTDTQYF
>.|TRBV30|TRBJ2-2|.
TGTGCCTGGAGTAAATACGACTATCCGAGCGGGGAGCTGTTTTTT
CAWSKYDYPSGELFF
>.|TRBV3-1/TRBV3-2|TRBJ1-1|once
TGTGCCAGCAGCCATAACAGGGACACTGAAGCTTTCTTT
CASSHNRDTEAFF
>TRBD1|TRBV6-1|TRBJ2-1|.
TGTGCCAGCAGTGAATTAGGACAGGGAAACAATGAGCAGTTCTTC
CASSELGQGNNEQFF
>.|TRBV9|TRBJ1-5|.
TGTGCCAGCAGCGGCGGACACCACAATCAGCCCCAGCATTTT
CASSGGHHNQPQHF
>.|TRBV7-9|TRBJ1-1|.
TGTGCCAGCAGCCCAAACAGGGAAGAAACTGAAGCTTTCTTT
CASSPNREETEAFF
>.|TRBV5-1|TRBJ1-1|.
TGCGCCAGCAGGGTTAGCTGGGGGCCTGACACTGAAGCTTTCTTT
CASRVSWGPDTEAFF
>TRBD2|TRBV18|TRBJ2-7|.
TGTGCCAGCTCAGCAGGACTAGCGGGGGCCTACGAGCAGTACTTC
CASSAGLAGAYEQYF
>.|TRBV19|TRBJ1-3|.
TGTGCCAGTAACTTCTACTCTGGAAACACCATATATTTT
CASNFYSGNTIYF
>.|TRBV5-6|TRBJ2-7|.
TGTGCCAGCAGCGAGTTTGGACTCGCTGCCTACGAGCAGTACTTC
CASSEFGLAAYEQYF
>.|TRBV19|TRBJ1-5|.
TGTGCCAGTAAAAGGGAAGACAGAACCTATCTCCGCAATCAGCCCCAGCATTTT
CASKREDRTYLRNQPQHF
>.|TRBV6-5|TRBJ2-3|.
TGTGCCAGCATGCCAGCGTGGGGCACAGATACGCAGTATTTT
CASMPAWGTDTQYF
>TRBD2|TRBV7-3|TRBJ2-5|.
TGTGCCAGCAGCCCGGGGGAGCGGGGGACATGGGAGACCCAGTACTTC
CASSPGERGTWETQYF
>TRBD1|TRBV5-1|TRBJ1-2|.
TGCGCCAGCAGCTTGGGACAGGGAAGCTTGGACTATGGCTACACCTTC
CASSLGQGSLDYGYTF
>TRBD1|TRBV25-1|TRBJ1-2|.
TGTGCCAGCAGTAGGGGACAGGGGGTCGTGGATGGCTACACCTTC
CASSRGQGVVDGYTF
>.|TRBV7-9|TRBJ2-2|.
TGTGCCAGCAGCTCCCGCCGGACAGCCCGATCGGCCGGGGAGCTGTTTTTT
CASSSRRTARSAGELFF
>TRBD2|TRBV29-1|TRBJ2-5|.
TGCAGCGTTGCGGAAAGGGAGGGAGAGACCCAGTACTTC
CSVAEREGETQYF
>.|TRBV6-5|TRBJ1-2|.
TGTGCCAGCAGTTCCTTCTACTATGGCTACACCTTC
CASSSFYYGYTF
>.|TRBV7-2|TRBJ2-3|.
TGTGCCAGCAGCTTAGCACTAGCCCCCCGTACGCAGTATTTT
CASSLALAPRTQYF
>.|TRBV6-5|TRBJ2-3|.
TGTGCCAGCAGTTACTCCACTCACACAGATACGCAGTATTTT
CASSYSTHTDTQYF
>TRBD1|TRBV14|TRBJ1-1|once
TGTGCCAGCAGCCGCTTAGGGGGCTTGGGCACTGAAGCTTTCTTT
CASSRLGGLGTEAFF
>TRBD1|TRBV6-5|TRBJ1-5|.
TGTGCCAGCAGTAGTGGACAGGGCCATCAGCCCCAGCATTTT
CASSSGQGHQPQHF